The present T cell receptor (beta chain) was sequenced within a study of T cells in Graves' hyperthyroidism and ophthalmopathy. Study-wide results and caveats: Researchers found most expanded thyroid clonotypes above 0.001 in blood as well.

Newly diagnosed hyperthyroidism patients aged 18 to 65 years had disease lasting under 2 months. This clonotype was detected ten times or more. Its specificity is unknown. Regions amplified from RNA transcripts were the TCR beta CDR3 regions. Initially, a first-round RT-PCR of the TCR CDR3 employed the HTBI primer set. TCRdb re-called the multiplex PCR reads through MiXCR, storing one row per CDR3 protein. The sample has 300,000 to 350,000 distinct CDR3 sequences; 21% are singletons. CDR3 length: 15 residues. V trimming: 1 base; J trimming: 3 bases; junction bases outside the gene matches: 0. CDR1 SGHRS and CDR2 YFSETQ come from the germline V gene.

The sequencing sample was made of blood. This sequence joins TRBV5-1 and TRBJ2-3; TRBD2 agrees at 12 bases. The TCR originated in a woman aged 50 to 60 with Graves' hyperthyroidism. The CDR3 is CASSLTSGRTDTQYF. The CDR3 bases are TGCGCCAGCAGCTTGACTAGCGGGAGGACAGATACGCAGTATTTT. The whole variable domain, remainder taken from reference TRBV5-1 and TRBJ2-3, is KAGVTQTPRYLIKTRGQQVTLSCSPISGHRSVSWYQQTPGQGLQFLFEYFSETQRNKGNFPGRFSGRQFSNSRSEMNVSTLELGDSALYLCASSLTSGRTDTQYFGPGTRLTVL.